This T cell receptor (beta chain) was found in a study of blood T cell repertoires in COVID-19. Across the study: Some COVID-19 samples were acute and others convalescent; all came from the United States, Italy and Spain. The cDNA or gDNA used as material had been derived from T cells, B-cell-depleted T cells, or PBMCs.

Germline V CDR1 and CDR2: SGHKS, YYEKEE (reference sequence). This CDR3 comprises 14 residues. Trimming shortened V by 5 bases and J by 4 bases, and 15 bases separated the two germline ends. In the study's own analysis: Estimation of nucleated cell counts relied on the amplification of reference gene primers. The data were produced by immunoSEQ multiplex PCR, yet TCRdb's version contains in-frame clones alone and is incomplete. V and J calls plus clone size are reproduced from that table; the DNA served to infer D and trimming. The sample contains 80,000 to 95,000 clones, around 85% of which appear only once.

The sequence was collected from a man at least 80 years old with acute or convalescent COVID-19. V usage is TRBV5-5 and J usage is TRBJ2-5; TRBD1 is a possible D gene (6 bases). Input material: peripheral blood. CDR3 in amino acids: CASRRWAGVETQYF. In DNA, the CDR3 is TGTGCCAGCAGACGTTGGGCAGGGGTAGAGACCCAGTACTTC.